This TCR beta chain was recovered during a study of OX40 agonist ivuxolimab in advanced cancers. Study details: Averaging roughly 60 years in age, with a range of roughly 20 to 90, the cohort was approximately 83% male. General observations from the study: CD4+ and CD8+ blood T cells expanded clonally by week 6 at 0.1 to 3.0 mg/kg.

Notes on this clone: Its antigen is not known.

The CDR3 spans 11 residues. Produced via immunoSEQ multiplex PCR; TCRdb's table is partial and in-frame only. The sample carries 71,000 or so clones, more than 85% recorded once. The source is an adult with an advanced solid tumor such as melanoma, head and neck, liver or kidney cancer. The rearrangement links TRBV21-1 to TRBJ1-2. TRBV21-1 represents a pseudogene. Sequenced material: CD4+ or CD8+ T cells sorted from blood, taken in a trial of the OX40 agonist ivuxolimab. The CDR3 region has the DNA TGTGCCAGCAGCAAGGACTATGGCTACACCTTC. This sequence encodes CASSKDYGYTF.